The TCR beta chain under discussion was sequenced for a study of beta chain features in type 1 diabetes. Investigators reverse transcribed all isolated RNA, so they sequenced expressed TCRB transcripts. Method: immunoSEQ multiplex PCR; TCRdb's copy keeps in-frame clones and lacks some. The sample has a few hundred thousand clones; 7.5% to 10% are singletons. V was pared by 3 bases and J by 6 bases, with 14 bases between. Per the germline V gene, CDR1 is LNHDA and CDR2 is SQIVND (reference sequence). There are 15 residues in the CDR3. Sequencing was performed on naive CD4+ T cells from blood. V and J are TRBV19 and TRBJ2-2; D is perhaps TRBD2 (5 bases). The sequence came from a woman aged 18-29 years in good health. DNA of the CDR3: TGTGCCAGTAGTATCCTCTGGGCCGGGGCCGGGGAGCTGTTTTTT. It translates to CASSILWAGAGELFF.